The 12 T cell receptor beta chains reported below all come from one sample, sequenced in a study of blood T cell repertoires in COVID-19. Assay: immunoSEQ multiplex PCR; the TCRdb copy retains only in-frame clones and omits some. The sample records just under 350,000 clones, 75% to 90% being singletons. What was sequenced was peripheral blood. All receptors derive from a woman aged 45-60 years with COVID-19, enrolled during active disease.

V usage is TRBV2 and J usage is TRBJ2-1; 9 nucleotides align to TRBD2. The CDR3 contains 16 residues. Germline V gene data show CDR1 as SNHLY and CDR2 as FYNNEI. V shed 9 bases and J 5 bases; nucleotides not matched to a gene: 14. The CDR3 spells CARNWEVAGVHNEQFF. Written as DNA, the CDR3 is TGTGCCAGGAATTGGGAAGTAGCGGGGGTCCACAATGAGCAGTTCTTC.

The rearrangement joins TRBV27 to TRBJ1-4; 7 bases align to TRBD1. The CDR3 extends over 13 amino acids. Germline V gene data show CDR1 as MNHEY and CDR2 as SMNVEV (reference sequence). V was clipped by 7 bases and J by 8 bases; unmatched bases: 7. CDR3 loop: CASKRPGGEKLFF. In DNA, the CDR3 is TGTGCCAGCAAACGACCAGGGGGGGAAAAACTGTTTTTT.

The chain joins TRBV28 to TRBJ1-1, with 8 bases that match TRBD1. CDR1 MDHEN and CDR2 SYDVKM come from the germline V gene. This CDR3 has 17 amino acids. After removal of 2 bases from V and 3 bases from J, the junction contained 11 bases not matched to a gene. CDR3: CASSLRQGNVGDTEAFF. CDR3 bases: TGTGCCAGCAGTTTAAGACAGGGGAACGTTGGTGACACTGAAGCTTTCTTT.

V is TRBV10-3 and J is TRBJ2-2; no reliable D call. Germline V gene lookup returns CDR1 ENHRY and CDR2 SYGVKD. V was pared by 0 bases and J by 5 bases, with 13 bases between. There are 16 residues in the CDR3. The CDR3 reads CAISESMVAGTGELFF. The CDR3 region has the DNA TGTGCCATCAGTGAGTCGATGGTTGCAGGTACCGGGGAGCTGTTTTTT.

The J gene is TRBJ1-6, the V gene TRBV27, with TRBD1 matching over 9 bases. Germline CDR1 is MNHEY and CDR2 is SMNVEV (reference sequence). The junction had 7 bases not matched to a gene; V was cut back by 0 bases and J by 7 bases. The CDR3 is 17 amino acids. As DNA, the CDR3 is TGTGCCAGCAGTTTATCGTCCCCGGACAGGGGAAATTCACCCCTCCACTTT. This codes for CASSLSSPDRGNSPLHF.

The chain couples TRBV6-1 to TRBJ2-2; 9 bases line up with TRBD2. Germline V CDR1 and CDR2: MNHNS, SASEGT. This CDR3 has 17 residues. The ends lost 3 bases at V and 5 bases at J; junction bases unmatched: 10. The CDR3 DNA follows: TGTGCCAGCAGTGAGGTCACGAGCGGGAGGTTTACCGGGGAGCTGTTTTTT. Translated: CASSEVTSGRFTGELFF.

This clone appeared once. This chain links TRBV4-3 with TRBJ2-1; 12 bases are a match to TRBD2. The CDR3 consists of 17 residues. The V segment lost 1 base and the J segment 0 bases; nucleotides outside the gene matches: 1. Germline lookup yields CDR1 LGHNA and CDR2 YSLEER. The CDR3 region is CASSQASGRASYNEQFF. In DNA, the CDR3 is TGCGCCAGCAGCCAAGCTAGCGGGAGGGCCTCCTACAATGAGCAGTTCTTC.

This clone has just a few counts. This chain uses TRBV6-5 with TRBJ1-2; D call uncertain. V was cut by 0 bases and J by 8 bases, with 16 bases left in between. This CDR3 is built from 15 residues. Germline CDR1 and CDR2: MNHEY and SVGAGI. CDR3 amino acids: CASSYSTDSWRGYTF. The CDR3 DNA reads as TGTGCCAGCAGTTACTCCACGGACTCTTGGAGGGGCTACACCTTC.

Comments on this clone: The junction does not match germline at one end; this may be a read error. The chain recombines TRBV6-1 with TRBJ1-3, with a possible D match to TRBD1 (6 bases). The CDR3 has 14 residues. Looked up from germline, CDR1 is MNHNS and CDR2 is SASEGT. The CDR3 protein is CASREAGQGNTIYF. CDR3 nucleotides: TGTGCCAGCAGAGAAGCCGGACAGGGAAACACCATATATTTT.

The genes are TRBV4-1 and TRBJ2-3, with 7 bases that match TRBD2. The ends lost 2 bases at V and 4 bases at J; junction bases unmatched: 15. CDR3 length: 18 residues. Germline-derived CDR1 and CDR2 are MGHRA and YSYEKL. This chain's CDR3 is CASSQKSSGTYEADTQYF. In nucleotides, the CDR3 is TGCGCCAGCAGCCAAAAGTCTAGCGGAACGTACGAGGCAGATACGCAGTATTTT.

The CDR3 DNA reads as TGTGCCAGCATGTACCTGGGGGACAGGGGGTGGTTAGATACGCAGTATTTT. Translating it yields CASMYLGDRGWLDTQYF. The rearrangement joins TRBV21-1 to TRBJ2-3; whether TRBD1, the table's D call, matches the DNA was not checked. TRBV21-1 is given as a pseudogene. This CDR3 region has 17 residues.

This rearrangement joins TRBV6-5 to TRBJ2-2; 10 bases agree with TRBD2. V lost 6 bases, J lost 5 bases, and 6 bases stayed unmatched. The CDR3 extends over 15 amino acids. Germline V gene data show CDR1 as MNHEY and CDR2 as SVGAGI. CDR3 sequence: CASRPSGRGTGELFF. CDR3 in DNA: TGTGCCAGCAGGCCTAGCGGGAGAGGAACCGGGGAGCTGTTTTTT.